Listed below are T cell receptor beta chains from one sample, sequenced in a study of cytomegalovirus exposure and HLA in healthy donors. Assay used: immunoSEQ multiplex PCR; TCRdb lists only in-frame clones, some missing. The sample contains a few hundred thousand clones, 80% to 85% of which appear only once. Material: PBMCs. All receptors derive from a woman aged 25 to 39 in good health and CMV-seropositive. The CDR3 runs from the conserved cysteine through the conserved F or W. Fields, in order: clone size, D gene, V gene, J gene, CDR3 DNA, CDR3 protein. A D gene is named only where the DNA matches it firmly. Some rows have no size entry. The others give once, few or many, or a class for an expanded clone.

size: few
D: -
V: TRBV28
J: TRBJ1-2
DNA: TGTGCCAGCAGTTTGTCCGGGGAGCAACCTAACTATGGCTACACCTTC
CDR3: CASSLSGEQPNYGYTF

size: -
D: -
V: TRBV30
J: TRBJ2-3
DNA: TGTGCCTGGAGTCTGGGTACCCGGGCAGATACGCAGTATTTT
CDR3: CAWSLGTRADTQYF

size: -
D: -
V: TRBV20-1
J: TRBJ1-2
DNA: TGCAGTGTTCCCAGGGACGGAGGCTACACCTTC
CDR3: CSVPRDGGYTF

size: -
D: -
V: TRBV7-2
J: TRBJ2-7
DNA: TGTGCCAGCAGCTCCAGGGTTCGTCAGTCCTACGAGCAGTACTTC
CDR3: CASSSRVRQSYEQYF

size: -
D: TRBD1
V: TRBV7-3
J: TRBJ2-6
DNA: TGTGCCAGCGTGGGTGGACAGGGGGCCTCTGGGGCCAACGTCCTGACTTTC
CDR3: CASVGGQGASGANVLTF

size: -
D: -
V: TRBV27
J: TRBJ1-4
DNA: TGTGCCAGCAGCCCTACTCGGAATAATGAAAAACTGTTTTTT
CDR3: CASSPTRNNEKLFF

size: -
D: -
V: TRBV10-3
J: TRBJ1-5
DNA: TGTGCCATCAGTGAGCAGGGAAAGAACAATCAGCCCCAGCATTTT
CDR3: CAISEQGKNNQPQHF

size: -
D: TRBD2
V: TRBV5-1
J: TRBJ2-7
DNA: TGCGCCAGCAGCTTCGGGACTAGCGGCTCCTACGAGCAGTACTTC
CDR3: CASSFGTSGSYEQYF

size: -
D: -
V: TRBV6-5
J: TRBJ1-2
DNA: TGTGCCAGCAGTAAGGGGGGCGGCTACACCTTC
CDR3: CASSKGGGYTF

size: -
D: TRBD2
V: TRBV29-1
J: TRBJ2-1
DNA: TGCAGCGTGATGGGACTAGCGTCTGACGAGCAGTTCTTC
CDR3: CSVMGLASDEQFF

size: -
D: -
V: TRBV4-3
J: TRBJ2-1
DNA: TGCGCCAGCAGCCAAGCGGAGGATGAGCAGTTCTTC
CDR3: CASSQAEDEQFF

size: -
D: TRBD1
V: TRBV2
J: TRBJ1-1
DNA: TGTGCCAGCAGCCCGGGAGGGACAGGAGTCGGGGCTTTCTTT
CDR3: CASSPGGTGVGAFF

size: -
D: TRBD1
V: TRBV5-1
J: TRBJ2-7
DNA: TGCGCCAGCAGCTTGGTTCAGGGGGCGATCGAGCAGTACTTC
CDR3: CASSLVQGAIEQYF

size: -
D: -
V: TRBV6-5
J: TRBJ1-1
DNA: TGTGCCAGCAGTTACCGGGGGGCCCTTAGGACTGAAGCTTTCTTT
CDR3: CASSYRGALRTEAFF

size: -
D: TRBD1
V: TRBV7-9
J: TRBJ1-1
DNA: TGTGCCAGCAGCTTGACAGGGGCGAACACTGAAGCTTTCTTT
CDR3: CASSLTGANTEAFF

size: once
D: TRBD1
V: TRBV5-6
J: TRBJ1-1
DNA: TGTGCCAGCAGCTTGGAGGGGGCTGGTGGAGCTTTCTTT
CDR3: CASSLEGAGGAFF

size: -
D: -
V: TRBV4-3
J: TRBJ2-1
DNA: TGCGCCAGCAGCCAAGATCGGGTGAATGAGCAGTTCTTC
CDR3: CASSQDRVNEQFF

size: -
D: TRBD1
V: TRBV7-3
J: TRBJ2-3
DNA: TGTGCCAGCAGCTCCCAGGGGGCAGATACGCAGTATTTT
CDR3: CASSSQGADTQYF

size: -
D: -
V: TRBV29-1
J: TRBJ2-1
DNA: TGCAGCGTTGATGGGCGAGGGGTTACCTACAATGAGCAGTTCTTC
CDR3: CSVDGRGVTYNEQFF

size: -
D: TRBD2
V: TRBV7-2
J: TRBJ2-2
DNA: TGTGCCAGCAGCTTAGTACTAGCGGGAGTGTTGGCCGGGGAGCTGTTTTTT
CDR3: CASSLVLAGVLAGELFF

size: -
D: -
V: TRBV9
J: TRBJ2-1
DNA: TGTGCCAGCAGTCGGGGCAATGAGCAGTTCTTC
CDR3: CASSRGNEQFF

size: -
D: -
V: TRBV29-1
J: TRBJ1-2
DNA: TGCAGCGTTGCTGGGGCTGGGGGAGGGACTAACTATGGCTACACCTTC
CDR3: CSVAGAGGGTNYGYTF

size: -
D: -
V: TRBV11-2
J: TRBJ2-3
DNA: TGTGCCAGCACCCAGGGAAGGGGAGATACGCAGTATTTT
CDR3: CASTQGRGDTQYF

size: -
D: -
V: TRBV2
J: TRBJ1-2
DNA: TGTGCCAGCAGATGGGCTAACTATGGCTACACCTTC
CDR3: CASRWANYGYTF

size: -
D: -
V: TRBV7-9
J: TRBJ2-5
DNA: TGTGCCAGCAGCCCACTTACCGGGACACTACAAGAGACCCAGTACTTC
CDR3: CASSPLTGTLQETQYF

size: -
D: -
V: TRBV7-9
J: TRBJ2-7
DNA: TGTGCCAGCAGCTTCACGGTCTTGGGCGGGAACAAAAGGTACGAGCAGTACTTC
CDR3: CASSFTVLGGNKRYEQYF

size: many
D: -
V: TRBV6-4
J: TRBJ2-5
DNA: TGTGCCAGCAGTGAGATGGCCGGGACGAAAGAGACCCAGTACTTC
CDR3: CASSEMAGTKETQYF

size: -
D: -
V: TRBV19
J: TRBJ1-2
DNA: TGTGCCAGTTCTCCCGGGACGACCTATGGCTACACCTTC
CDR3: CASSPGTTYGYTF

size: -
D: TRBD2
V: TRBV5-6
J: TRBJ2-3
DNA: TGTGCCAGCAGCAATGGACTAGCGGGCATAGATACGCAGTATTTT
CDR3: CASSNGLAGIDTQYF

size: -
D: -
V: TRBV27
J: TRBJ2-6
DNA: TGTGCCAGCAGCTCTGGGGCCAACGTCCTGACTTTC
CDR3: CASSSGANVLTF

size: -
D: TRBD1
V: TRBV28
J: TRBJ1-5
DNA: TGTGCCAGCAGTCAACGCGGGACAGGGGGTAATCAGCCCCAGCATTTT
CDR3: CASSQRGTGGNQPQHF

size: -
D: TRBD1
V: TRBV4-1
J: TRBJ2-7
DNA: TGCGCCAGCAGCCAAAATCCGGGACAGAGCTCCTACGAGCAGTACTTC
CDR3: CASSQNPGQSSYEQYF

size: once
D: -
V: TRBV29-1
J: TRBJ2-7
DNA: TGCAGCGTTGCGGAGTATAACCCGTACGAGCAGTACTTC
CDR3: CSVAEYNPYEQYF

size: -
D: -
V: TRBV5-6
J: TRBJ1-4
DNA: TGTGCCAGCAGTGATACAGGGTCTGATGAAAAACTGTTTTTT
CDR3: CASSDTGSDEKLFF

size: -
D: -
V: TRBV25-1
J: TRBJ2-2
DNA: TGTGCCAGCAGTGACCACAGGAGTGTGGCCGGGGAGCTGTTTTTT
CDR3: CASSDHRSVAGELFF

size: -
D: -
V: TRBV5-1
J: TRBJ2-3
DNA: TGCGCCAGCAGCTCGCGGACAGCTAGCACAGATACGCAGTATTTT
CDR3: CASSSRTASTDTQYF

size: -
D: TRBD2
V: TRBV9
J: TRBJ2-1
DNA: TGTGCCAGCAGCACCATCGGGGGGAGCTCCTACAATGAGCAGTTCTTC
CDR3: CASSTIGGSSYNEQFF

size: -
D: TRBD1
V: TRBV2
J: TRBJ2-2
DNA: TGTGCCAGCAGTAGGGACAGGGATTTTGCCGGGGAGCTGTTTTTT
CDR3: CASSRDRDFAGELFF

size: -
D: TRBD1
V: TRBV6-1
J: TRBJ1-1
DNA: TGTGCCAGCAGTGAGAAACCAGGGACAGGGGGAACTGAAGCTTTCTTT
CDR3: CASSEKPGTGGTEAFF

size: -
D: -
V: TRBV11-2
J: TRBJ2-7
DNA: TGTGCCAGCAGCTTAGATTTGGGCGCAGGGCCCTACGAGCAGTACTTC
CDR3: CASSLDLGAGPYEQYF

size: -
D: TRBD1
V: TRBV10-3
J: TRBJ2-3
DNA: TGTGCCATCAGCCCGGACAGGTTGAGGGCAGATACGCAGTATTTT
CDR3: CAISPDRLRADTQYF

size: -
D: -
V: TRBV9
J: TRBJ1-1
DNA: TGTGCCAGCAGCGTAGGTACCAGCCAAGCTTTCTTT
CDR3: CASSVGTSQAFF

size: -
D: -
V: TRBV27
J: TRBJ2-6
DNA: TGTGCCAGCAGTTTATGGCCGCCAGGTTCCTCTGGGGCCAACGTCCTGACTTTC
CDR3: CASSLWPPGSSGANVLTF

size: -
D: -
V: TRBV6-5
J: TRBJ2-5
DNA: TGTGCCAGCAGTGAGTCCGGGGCCCAAGAGACCCAGTACTTC
CDR3: CASSESGAQETQYF

size: -
D: -
V: TRBV7-9
J: TRBJ1-1
DNA: TGTGCCACCACGAGCCCTGGTGAAGCTTTCTTT
CDR3: CATTSPGEAFF

size: once
D: TRBD1
V: TRBV7-9
J: TRBJ1-1
DNA: TGTGCCAGCAGCTTAGCCGGACAGGGAGGTGAAGCTTTCTTT
CDR3: CASSLAGQGGEAFF

size: -
D: TRBD2
V: TRBV6-1
J: TRBJ2-7
DNA: TGTGCCAGCAGTGATGGACTAGCGGGAGCCTACGAGCAGTACTTC
CDR3: CASSDGLAGAYEQYF

size: -
D: -
V: TRBV29-1
J: TRBJ2-2
DNA: TGCAGCGCGACCGAAAAGGGTGCCGGGGAGCTGTTTTTT
CDR3: CSATEKGAGELFF

size: -
D: -
V: TRBV5-1
J: TRBJ2-1
DNA: TGCGCCAGCAGCTTGTGGAGCCCCGGGGCAAATGAGCAGTTCTTC
CDR3: CASSLWSPGANEQFF

size: -
D: -
V: TRBV19
J: TRBJ1-2
DNA: TGTGCCAGTAGTTGGGGCGTCAGCACTAACTATGGCTACACCTTC
CDR3: CASSWGVSTNYGYTF

size: -
D: TRBD2
V: TRBV6-6
J: TRBJ2-1
DNA: TGTGCCAGTGCGCTGCTAGCGGGAAGCAATGAGCAGTTCTTC
CDR3: CASALLAGSNEQFF

size: few
D: TRBD2
V: TRBV6-4
J: TRBJ2-2
DNA: TGTGCCAGCAGTGAACTAGCGGGTACAACCGGGGAGCTGTTTTTT
CDR3: CASSELAGTTGELFF

size: -
D: -
V: TRBV20-1
J: TRBJ1-3
DNA: TGCAGTGCTCAAACTGGAAACACCATATATTTT
CDR3: CSAQTGNTIYF

size: -
D: -
V: TRBV6-1
J: TRBJ1-1
DNA: TGTGCCAGCAGTGAAGCGGAGGGTACGAACACTGAAGCTTTCTTT
CDR3: CASSEAEGTNTEAFF

size: once
D: -
V: TRBV6-5
J: TRBJ1-5
DNA: TGTGCCAGCAGCCTAACCACAAGCAATCAGCCCCAGCATTTT
CDR3: CASSLTTSNQPQHF